Each of the 27 T cell receptor beta chains below was sequenced from the same sample in a study of neoadjuvant anti-PD-1 for oral cavity cancer. Generated by immunoSEQ multiplex PCR, the TCRdb table keeps only in-frame clones and is missing some. Of under 7,500 clones in the sample, about 54% were seen once. The sequencing here drew on tumor tissue, taken before nivolumab (anti-PD-1) treatment. The receptors stem from a person between 40 and 80 years old with oral cavity squamous cell carcinoma.

This chain connects TRBV4-2 to TRBJ2-2; TRBD1 matches 7 bases. Germline CDR1 and CDR2: LGHNA and YNFKEQ. Germline trimming cut 1 base from V and 2 bases from J; bases unmatched to any gene: 4. The CDR3 covers 16 residues. CDR3 in DNA: TGTGCCAGCAGCCAAGGAACAGGGGAAAACACCGGGGAGCTGTTTTTT. Protein product: CASSQGTGENTGELFF.

This clone was seen more than once but under ten times. The junction shows a germline mismatch at one end, possibly a read error. V is TRBV7-8 and J is TRBJ2-1, with a weak D call TRBD2 (5 bases). This CDR3 comprises 13 residues. In germline, CDR1 is SGHVS, CDR2 FQNEAQ. The CDR3 bases are TGTGCCAGCATCTTACTAAGGAGCGGTGAGCAGTTCTTC. Its translation is CASILLRSGEQFF.

The chain combines TRBV11-2 with TRBJ2-3; 11 nucleotides align to TRBD2. The CDR3 totals 17 residues. Germline CDR1 SGHAT, CDR2 FQNNGV. The ends lost 1 base at V and 1 base at J; junction bases unmatched: 4. The CDR3 nucleotides are TGTGCCAGCAGCTTAGTTATTAGCGGGAGGGGCACAGATACGCAGTATTTT. It yields the protein CASSLVISGRGTDTQYF.

This chain uses TRBV7-3 with TRBJ2-2; unclear D gene. The CDR3 is made up of 13 amino acids. V lost 6 bases, J lost 1 base, and 6 bases lay in between. Germline CDR1 is SGHTA and CDR2 is FQGTGA. The chain's CDR3 is CASSLGNTGELFF. CDR3 bases: TGTGCCAGCAGTCTAGGGAACACCGGGGAGCTGTTTTTT.

The V call is TRBV27, the J call TRBJ1-6; TRBD1 is a possible D gene (6 bases). The CDR3 loop spans 20 amino acids. In germline, CDR1 is MNHEY, CDR2 SMNVEV (reference sequence). V shed 0 bases and J shed 0 bases, with 18 bases lying between them. This chain's CDR3 is CASSLSWGSGASSYNSPLHF. CDR3 in DNA: TGTGCCAGCAGTTTATCATGGGGGTCGGGGGCGAGCTCCTATAATTCACCCCTCCACTTT.

The rearrangement joins TRBV14 to TRBJ2-1; no firm D call. The germline V gene has CDR1 SGHDN and CDR2 FVKESK. The CDR3 has 12 amino acids. Trimming took 0 bases from V and 9 from J, leaving 6 bases between them. CDR3 residues: CASSQEGLEQFF. The DNA of the CDR3 is TGTGCCAGCAGCCAAGAAGGCCTTGAGCAGTTCTTC.

The chain employs TRBV10-3 and TRBJ1-1; no clear D gene. CDR3 length: 14 residues. The V and J ends lost 2 bases and 5 bases respectively, with 12 bases between them. Looked up from germline, CDR1 is ENHRY and CDR2 is SYGVKD. DNA for the CDR3: TGTGCCATCAGTGAGCCCCGGGGTAGAACTGAAGCTTTCTTT. Translated: CAISEPRGRTEAFF.

The rearrangement joins TRBV7-2 to TRBJ2-1; D is unclear. V lost 3 bases and J lost 2, with 17 bases in between. This CDR3 has 17 residues. Germline V CDR1 and CDR2: SGHTA, FQGNSA. CDR3 protein: CASSFSDGTHPYNEQFF. CDR3 in DNA: TGTGCCAGCAGCTTTTCTGATGGCACACATCCCTACAATGAGCAGTTCTTC.

The V gene is TRBV21-1, the J gene TRBJ1-1; TRBD1, the table's D call, lacks a check against the DNA. TRBV21-1 is reported as a pseudogene. The CDR3 runs to 16 residues. The CDR3: CASSRWTGGNHTEAFF. The CDR3, as DNA: TGTGCCAGCAGCAGATGGACAGGGGGGAACCACACTGAAGCTTTCTTT.

The chain has TRBV5-1 and TRBJ2-1; D gene unclear. V lost 2 bases to trimming and J lost 5 bases, with 17 bases between them. This CDR3 is 16 amino acids long. Germline V CDR1 and CDR2: SGHRS, YFSETQ. CDR3 sequence (DNA): TGCGCCAGCAGCTTAACCGGGCAGGCTTGGAACAATGAGCAGTTCTTC. Translating it yields CASSLTGQAWNNEQFF.

The J gene is TRBJ2-7, the V gene TRBV4-2; 10 bases match TRBD2. The CDR3 runs 15 residues. Germline values: CDR1 LGHNA, CDR2 YNFKEQ. V shed 1 base, J shed 2 bases, and the junction held 2 bases outside the gene matches. The CDR3 loop is CASSQGLAGAYEQYF. As DNA, the CDR3 is TGTGCCAGCAGCCAAGGCCTAGCGGGGGCCTACGAGCAGTACTTC.

V and J are TRBV7-8 and TRBJ2-1; TRBD2 matches at 8 bases. The CDR3 length is 17 residues. V lost 0 bases, J lost 3 bases, and 7 bases stayed unmatched. Germline V gene data show CDR1 as SGHVS and CDR2 as FQNEAQ. DNA of the CDR3: TGTGCCAGCAGCTTAGCGCGGACTAGCAGTCTCTACAATGAGCAGTTCTTC. This sequence encodes CASSLARTSSLYNEQFF. The full variable domain, completed using reference TRBV7-8 and TRBJ2-1, is GAGVSQSPRYKVAKRGQDVALRCDPISGHVSLFWYQQALGQGPEFLTYFQNEAQLDKSGLPSDRFFAERPEGSVSTLKIQRTQQEDSAVYLCASSLARTSSLYNEQFFGPGTRLTVL.

The chain has TRBV6-6 and TRBJ1-3; D is unclear. Trimming left V 0 bases short and J 5 bases short, with 11 bases between. Germline assignment: CDR1 MNHNY and CDR2 SVGAGI (reference sequence). The CDR3 is 15 amino acids. The CDR3 sequence: CASSYSIGNRNTIYF. CDR3 sequence (DNA): TGTGCCAGCAGTTACTCGATAGGGAACAGAAACACCATATATTTT.

The chain employs TRBV18 and TRBJ2-2; possible D gene TRBD1, 6 bases. The CDR3 covers 15 residues. Trimming took 6 bases from V and 0 from J, leaving 11 bases between them. CDR1 is KGHSH and CDR2 is LQKENI in the germline V gene. The CDR3 is CASSRRDTNTGELFF. CDR3 bases: TGTGCCAGCTCTCGCCGGGACACGAACACCGGGGAGCTGTTTTTT.

The J gene is TRBJ1-1, the V gene TRBV5-1, with D unresolved. The CDR3 runs to 19 residues. Trimming pared 0 bases from V and 0 bases from J, leaving 21 bases between. In germline, CDR1 is SGHRS, CDR2 YFSETQ. CDR3 loop: CASSLVGVQPRALNTEAFF. The CDR3 region has the DNA TGCGCCAGCAGCTTGGTCGGGGTCCAGCCAAGGGCCTTGAACACTGAAGCTTTCTTT.

The table lists this clone with a count of one. The chain is built from TRBV28 and TRBJ1-3, with D uncertain. Germline lookup yields CDR1 MDHEN and CDR2 SYDVKM. The CDR3 consists of 17 residues. V lost 3 bases and J lost 0, with 15 bases in between. CDR3 coding DNA: TGTGCCAGCAGTTTTAGTCCGATTCCTCACTCTGGAAACACCATATATTTT. Translating it yields CASSFSPIPHSGNTIYF.

The V gene is TRBV6-1, the J gene TRBJ1-5; no definite D call. The CDR3 covers 15 residues. V shed 8 bases and J shed 4 bases, with 18 bases lying between them. CDR1 MNHNS and CDR2 SASEGT come from the germline V gene. Here the CDR3 reads CASFGDVSRNQPQHF. The CDR3 nucleotides are TGTGCCAGCTTCGGCGACGTCAGTAGGAATCAGCCCCAGCATTTT.

This clone was found a few times. The chain recombines TRBV29-1 with TRBJ1-4; TRBD1 aligns across 8 bases. Germline V gene lookup returns CDR1 SQVTM and CDR2 ANQGSEA. Germline trimming cut 6 bases from V and 7 bases from J; bases unmatched to any gene: 4. The CDR3 sequence is 12 residues long. Written as DNA, the CDR3 is TGCAGCGTCTCGGACAGGGCTGAAAAACTGTTTTTT. Translating gives CSVSDRAEKLFF.

Only a few counts were recorded for this clone. This chain joins TRBV6-1 and TRBJ1-5; the D gene is possibly TRBD1 (5 bases). V was shortened by 4 bases and J by 6 bases, with 13 bases between the two germline ends. This CDR3 contains 14 residues. Per germline, CDR1 MNHNS and CDR2 SASEGT. This chain's CDR3 is CASSAIGAGQPQHF. The DNA for the CDR3 is TGTGCCAGCAGTGCCATTGGGGCCGGTCAGCCCCAGCATTTT.

The chain uses TRBV5-4 and TRBJ2-2; 9 bases align to TRBD1. The CDR3 totals 14 residues. Trimming cost V 0 bases and J 6 bases; bases outside gene matches: 0. Per the germline V gene, CDR1 is SGHNT and CDR2 is YYREEE (reference sequence). CDR3 in DNA: TGTGCCAGCAGCTTGGACAGGGGGCCCGGGGAGCTGTTTTTT. Translating gives CASSLDRGPGELFF.

The chain carries TRBV6-1 and TRBJ1-5; D unclear. CDR3 length: 13 amino acids. Germline CDR1 MNHNS, CDR2 SASEGT. Deletions cut 8 bases from V and 0 bases from J, with 8 bases between. The CDR3 protein is CASREHSNQPQHF. CDR3 DNA: TGTGCCAGCCGAGAGCATAGCAATCAGCCCCAGCATTTT.

There are a few counts of this clone. This chain connects TRBV4-1 to TRBJ2-1; D ambiguous. The CDR3 loop spans 14 amino acids. Between the trimmed V and J ends, which lost 4 bases and 5 bases, there was a span of 12 bases. The V gene's germline CDR1 is MGHRA and CDR2 YSYEKL. Here the CDR3 reads CASSPQLGDNEQFF. CDR3 DNA sequence: TGCGCCAGCAGCCCGCAGTTAGGCGACAATGAGCAGTTCTTC.

This clone has a handful of counts. This chain links TRBV6-1 with TRBJ2-7; weak D call: TRBD2 (5 bases). CDR1 is MNHNS and CDR2 is SASEGT in the germline V gene. Trimming took 6 bases from V and 2 from J, leaving 17 bases between them. CDR3 length: 15 residues. DNA of the CDR3: TGTGCCAGCAGCCAGGAGAGGGTTCCGACCTACGAGCAGTACTTC. It yields the protein CASSQERVPTYEQYF.

V is TRBV15 and J is TRBJ2-5, with 9 bases lining up with TRBD2. The length of the CDR3 is 16 residues. V shed 1 base and J 4 bases; nucleotides not matched to a gene: 7. CDR1 is LNHNV and CDR2 is YYDKDF in the germline V gene (reference sequence). The CDR3 nucleotides read TGTGCCACCAGCAGAGTCGGTGGGACTAGCAGAGAGACCCAGTACTTC. This translates into CATSRVGGTSRETQYF.

This clone was seen once. The genes are TRBV10-1 and TRBJ1-2; TRBD1 aligns across 8 bases. Germline CDR1 and CDR2: WNHNN and SYGVQD (reference sequence). The CDR3 sequence is 17 residues long. The junction had 10 bases not matched to a gene; V was cut back by 0 bases and J by 4 bases. CDR3 sequence (DNA): TGCGCCAGCAGTGAGTCTGTCTTGGACAGGGCCTTCTATGGCTACACCTTC. Amino acid sequence: CASSESVLDRAFYGYTF.

The CDR3, as DNA: TGTGCCAGTAGTGCAGGGAAGAATTCACCCCTCCACTTT. This codes for CASSAGKNSPLHF. V and J are TRBV19 and TRBJ1-6; TRBD1 might be the D (5 bases). The CDR3 has 13 amino acids. Germline V gene data show CDR1 as LNHDA and CDR2 as SQIVND (reference sequence). V lost 5 bases and J lost 7, with 9 bases in between.

This clone was seen once. V gene TRBV6-1 combines with J gene TRBJ1-3; possible D gene TRBD1, 6 bases. There are 14 residues in the CDR3. Germline V gene lookup returns CDR1 MNHNS and CDR2 SASEGT. V was pared by 10 bases and J by 3 bases, with 16 bases between. Here the CDR3 DNA reads TGTGCCACCCAGGGGTGGTCATATGGAAACACCATATATTTT. It codes for CATQGWSYGNTIYF.